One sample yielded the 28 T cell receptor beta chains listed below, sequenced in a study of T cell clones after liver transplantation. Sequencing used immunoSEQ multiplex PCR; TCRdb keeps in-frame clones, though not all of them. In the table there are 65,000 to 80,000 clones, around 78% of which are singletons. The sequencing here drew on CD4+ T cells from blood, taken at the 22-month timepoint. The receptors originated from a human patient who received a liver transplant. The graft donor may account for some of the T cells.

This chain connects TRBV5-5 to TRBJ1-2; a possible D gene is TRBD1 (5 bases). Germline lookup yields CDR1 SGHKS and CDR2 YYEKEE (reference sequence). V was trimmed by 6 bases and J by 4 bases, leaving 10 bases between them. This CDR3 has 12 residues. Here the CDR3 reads CASTPGTYGYTF. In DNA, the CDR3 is TGTGCCAGCACCCCGGGGACCTATGGCTACACCTTC.

The CDR3 here is CASSFVSSGRRVPDTQYF. Here the CDR3 DNA reads TGTGCCAGCAGCTTTGTGTCTAGCGGGAGAAGGGTCCCAGATACGCAGTATTTT. The chain combines TRBV7-2 with TRBJ2-3, with 10 bases identical to TRBD2. The V gene's germline CDR1 is SGHTA and CDR2 FQGNSA. J was trimmed by 4 bases and V by 3 bases; bases with no gene match: 13. The CDR3 covers 18 residues.

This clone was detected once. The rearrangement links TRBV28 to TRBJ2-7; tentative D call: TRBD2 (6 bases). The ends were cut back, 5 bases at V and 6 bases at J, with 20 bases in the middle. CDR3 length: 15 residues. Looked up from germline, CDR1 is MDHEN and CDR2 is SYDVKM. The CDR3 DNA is TGTGCCAGCAGTCTCCCTTTGGGGACTGTTAGCGAGCAGTACTTC. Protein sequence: CASSLPLGTVSEQYF. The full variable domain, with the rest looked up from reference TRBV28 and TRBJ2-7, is DVKVTQSSRYLVKRTGEKVFLECVQDMDHENMFWYRQDPGLGLRLIYFSYDVKMKEKGDIPEGYSVSREKKERFSLILESASTNQTSMYLCASSLPLGTVSEQYFGPGTRLTVT.

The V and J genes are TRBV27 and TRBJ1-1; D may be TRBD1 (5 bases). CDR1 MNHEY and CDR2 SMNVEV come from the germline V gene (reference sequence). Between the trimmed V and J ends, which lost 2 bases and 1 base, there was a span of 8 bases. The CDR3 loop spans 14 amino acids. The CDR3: CASSLQGANTEAFF. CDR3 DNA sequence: TGTGCCAGCAGTTTACAAGGGGCGAACACTGAAGCTTTCTTT.

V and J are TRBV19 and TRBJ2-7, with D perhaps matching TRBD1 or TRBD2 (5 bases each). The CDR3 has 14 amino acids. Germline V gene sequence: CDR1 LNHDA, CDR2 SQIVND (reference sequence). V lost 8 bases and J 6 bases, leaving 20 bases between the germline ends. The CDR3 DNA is TGTGCCAGTGCTCCGAAGGCAGGGAGTCCCGAGCAGTACTTC. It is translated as CASAPKAGSPEQYF.

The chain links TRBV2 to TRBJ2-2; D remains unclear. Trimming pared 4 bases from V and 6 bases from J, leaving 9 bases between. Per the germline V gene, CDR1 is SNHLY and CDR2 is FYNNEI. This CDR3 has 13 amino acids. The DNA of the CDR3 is TGTGCCAGCAGTGTTGAGACCCCCGGGGAGCTGTTTTTT. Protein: CASSVETPGELFF.

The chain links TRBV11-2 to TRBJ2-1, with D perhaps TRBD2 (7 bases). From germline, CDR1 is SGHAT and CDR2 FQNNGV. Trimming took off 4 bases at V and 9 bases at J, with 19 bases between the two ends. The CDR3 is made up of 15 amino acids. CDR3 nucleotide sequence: TGTGCCAGCAGCTCGAACCGGGCAGGGGAGGGTGAGCAGTTCTTC. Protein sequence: CASSSNRAGEGEQFF.

CDR3 bases: TGCGCCAGCAGCCAAGGGACAGGGGCTAACTATGGCTACACCTTC. Its protein is CASSQGTGANYGYTF. This chain joins TRBV4-3 and TRBJ1-2; 9 bases match TRBD1. Trimming cost V 1 base and J 0 bases; bases outside gene matches: 0. The CDR3 length is 15 residues. The germline V gene has CDR1 LGHNA and CDR2 YSLEER.

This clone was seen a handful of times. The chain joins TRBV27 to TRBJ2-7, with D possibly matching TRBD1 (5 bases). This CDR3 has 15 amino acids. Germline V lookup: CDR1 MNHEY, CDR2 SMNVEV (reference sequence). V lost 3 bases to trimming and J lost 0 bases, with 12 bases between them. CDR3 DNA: TGTGCCAGCAGTTTTAAGACAGCAAGCTCCTACGAGCAGTACTTC. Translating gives CASSFKTASSYEQYF.

CDR3 in DNA: TGTGCCAGCAGCTTAGGGGGGGCAGGGTTTCAGCCCCAGCATTTT. Encoded protein: CASSLGGAGFQPQHF. The rearrangement joins TRBV7-2 to TRBJ1-5; TRBD1 might be the D (6 bases). Deletions cut 1 base from V and 6 bases from J, with 13 bases between. This CDR3 is built from 15 residues. Germline CDR1 is SGHTA and CDR2 is FQGNSA.

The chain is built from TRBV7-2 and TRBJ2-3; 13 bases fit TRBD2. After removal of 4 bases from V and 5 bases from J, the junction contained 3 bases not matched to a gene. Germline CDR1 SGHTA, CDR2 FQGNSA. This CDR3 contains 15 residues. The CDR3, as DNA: TGTGCCAGCAGCTGGACTAGCGGGAGTCAAGATACGCAGTATTTT. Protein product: CASSWTSGSQDTQYF. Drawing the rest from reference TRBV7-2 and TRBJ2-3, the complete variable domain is GAGVSQSPSNKVTEKGKDVELRCDPISGHTALYWYRQSLGQGLEFLIYFQGNSAPDKSGLPSDRFSAERTGGSVSTLTIQRTQQEDSAVYLCASSWTSGSQDTQYFGPGTRLTVL.

DNA for the CDR3: TGTGCCAGCAGTGTAGGAATCGAGGCTGATACGCAGTATTTT. It translates to CASSVGIEADTQYF. V usage is TRBV6-1 and J usage is TRBJ2-3; D gene ambiguous. The germline V and J ends were trimmed by 4 bases and 6 bases, with 14 bases remaining between them. This CDR3 comprises 14 residues. CDR1 MNHNS and CDR2 SASEGT come from the germline V gene.

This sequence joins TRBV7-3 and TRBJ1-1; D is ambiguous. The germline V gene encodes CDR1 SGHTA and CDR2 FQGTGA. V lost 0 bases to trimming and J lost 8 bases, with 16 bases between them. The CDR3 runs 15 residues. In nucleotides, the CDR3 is TGTGCCAGCAGCTTAACGGACCGGGCCCCTGAAGAAGCTTTCTTT. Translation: CASSLTDRAPEEAFF.

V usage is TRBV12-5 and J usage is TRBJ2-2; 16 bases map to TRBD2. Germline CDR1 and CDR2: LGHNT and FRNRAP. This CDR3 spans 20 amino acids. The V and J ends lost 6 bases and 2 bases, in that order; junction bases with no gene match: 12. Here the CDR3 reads CASGPGTSGGGRVNTGELFF. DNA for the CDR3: TGTGCTAGTGGCCCCGGGACTAGCGGGGGGGGAAGAGTAAACACCGGGGAGCTGTTTTTT.

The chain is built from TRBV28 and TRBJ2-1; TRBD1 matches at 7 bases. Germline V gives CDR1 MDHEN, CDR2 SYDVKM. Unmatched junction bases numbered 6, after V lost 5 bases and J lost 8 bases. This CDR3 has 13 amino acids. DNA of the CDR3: TGTGCCAGCAGTCCCGACAGGGAATATGAGCAGTTCTTC. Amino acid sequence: CASSPDREYEQFF.

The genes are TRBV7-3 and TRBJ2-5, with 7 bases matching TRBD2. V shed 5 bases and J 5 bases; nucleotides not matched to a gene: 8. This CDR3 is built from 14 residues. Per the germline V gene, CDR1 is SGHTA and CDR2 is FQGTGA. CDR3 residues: CASSPGAGTETQYF. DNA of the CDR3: TGTGCCAGCAGCCCAGGAGCGGGAACGGAGACCCAGTACTTC.

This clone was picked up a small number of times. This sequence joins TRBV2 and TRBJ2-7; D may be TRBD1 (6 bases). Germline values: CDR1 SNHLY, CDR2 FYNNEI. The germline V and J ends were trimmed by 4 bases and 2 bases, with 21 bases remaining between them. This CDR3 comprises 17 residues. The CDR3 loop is CASSVSLSWDTAYEQYF. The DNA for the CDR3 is TGTGCCAGCAGTGTTTCCCTATCATGGGACACCGCCTACGAGCAGTACTTC.

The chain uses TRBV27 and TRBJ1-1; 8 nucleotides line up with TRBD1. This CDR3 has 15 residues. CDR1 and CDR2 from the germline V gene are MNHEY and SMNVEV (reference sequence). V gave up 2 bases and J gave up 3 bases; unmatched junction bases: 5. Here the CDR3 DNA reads TGTGCCAGCAGTTTAAGAGGACAGGGCTACACTGAAGCTTTCTTT. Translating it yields CASSLRGQGYTEAFF.

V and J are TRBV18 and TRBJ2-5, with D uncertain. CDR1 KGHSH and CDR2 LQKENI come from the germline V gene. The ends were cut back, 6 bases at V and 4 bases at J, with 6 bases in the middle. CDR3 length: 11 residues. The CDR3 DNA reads TGTGCCAGCTCTCCAAGAGAGACCCAGTACTTC. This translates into CASSPRETQYF. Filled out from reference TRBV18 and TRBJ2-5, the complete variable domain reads NAGVMQNPRHLVRRRGQEARLRCSPMKGHSHVYWYRQLPEEGLKFMVYLQKENIIDESGMPKERFSAEFPKEGPSILRIQQVVRGDSAAYFCASSPRETQYFGPGTRLLVL.

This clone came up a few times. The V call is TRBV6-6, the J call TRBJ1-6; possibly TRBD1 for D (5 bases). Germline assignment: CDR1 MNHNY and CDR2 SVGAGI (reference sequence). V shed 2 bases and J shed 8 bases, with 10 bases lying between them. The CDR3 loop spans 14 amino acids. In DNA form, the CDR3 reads TGTGCCAGCAGTTACGGGACGGACTATTCACCCCTCCACTTT. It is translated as CASSYGTDYSPLHF.

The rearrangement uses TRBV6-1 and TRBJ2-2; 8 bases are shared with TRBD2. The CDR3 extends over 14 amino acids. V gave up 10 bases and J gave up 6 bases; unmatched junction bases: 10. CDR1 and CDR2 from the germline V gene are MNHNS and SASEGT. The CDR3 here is CAIGGVRFSGELFF. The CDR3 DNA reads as TGTGCCATCGGGGGGGTGAGGTTCTCCGGGGAGCTGTTTTTT.

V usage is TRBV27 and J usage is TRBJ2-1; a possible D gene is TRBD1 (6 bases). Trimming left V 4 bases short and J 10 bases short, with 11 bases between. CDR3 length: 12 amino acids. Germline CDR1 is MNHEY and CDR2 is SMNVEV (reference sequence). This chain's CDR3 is CASSSQGSEQFF. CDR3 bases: TGTGCCAGCAGTTCACAGGGTTCAGAGCAGTTCTTC.

The CDR3 sequence: CASSWGGQGGETQYF. The CDR3 DNA reads TGTGCCAGCAGCTGGGGGGGACAGGGTGGAGAGACCCAGTACTTC. This chain joins TRBV7-2 and TRBJ2-5; 9 positions agree with TRBD1. With V trimmed by 4 bases and J by 4 bases, 7 bases remained unmatched. The CDR3 consists of 15 residues. Germline loops: CDR1 SGHTA, CDR2 FQGNSA.

CDR3 residues: CASSFGLNYGYTF. The CDR3 bases are TGTGCCAGCAGTTTCGGTCTCAACTATGGCTACACCTTC. The V gene is TRBV28, the J gene TRBJ1-2; D is uncertain. Between the trimmed V and J ends, which lost 3 bases and 2 bases, there was a span of 7 bases. The CDR3 runs to 13 residues. Germline CDR1 reads MDHEN; CDR2 reads SYDVKM.

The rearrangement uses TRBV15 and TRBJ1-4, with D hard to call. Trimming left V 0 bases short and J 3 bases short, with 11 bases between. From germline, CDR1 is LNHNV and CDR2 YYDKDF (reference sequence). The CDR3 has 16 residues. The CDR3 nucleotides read TGTGCCACCAGCAGAGACACGCCCAGAGCTAATGAAAAACTGTTTTTT. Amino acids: CATSRDTPRANEKLFF.

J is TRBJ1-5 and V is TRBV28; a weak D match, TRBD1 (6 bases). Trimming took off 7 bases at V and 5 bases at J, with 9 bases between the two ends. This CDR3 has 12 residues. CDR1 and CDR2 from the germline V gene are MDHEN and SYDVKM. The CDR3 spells CASITGYQPQHF. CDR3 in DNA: TGTGCCAGCATCACAGGGTATCAGCCCCAGCATTTT.

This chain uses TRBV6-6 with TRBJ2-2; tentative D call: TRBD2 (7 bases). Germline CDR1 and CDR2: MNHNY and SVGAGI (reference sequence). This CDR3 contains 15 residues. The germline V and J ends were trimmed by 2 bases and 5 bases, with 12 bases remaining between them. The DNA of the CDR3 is TGTGCCAGCAGTTACGGGGGGGCCACAACCGGGGAGCTGTTTTTT. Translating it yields CASSYGGATTGELFF.

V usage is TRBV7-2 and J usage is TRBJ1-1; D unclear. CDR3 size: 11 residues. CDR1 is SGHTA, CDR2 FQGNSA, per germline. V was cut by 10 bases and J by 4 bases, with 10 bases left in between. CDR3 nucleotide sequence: TGTGCCATCATGGAGGGCACTGAAGCTTTCTTT. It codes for CAIMEGTEAFF.